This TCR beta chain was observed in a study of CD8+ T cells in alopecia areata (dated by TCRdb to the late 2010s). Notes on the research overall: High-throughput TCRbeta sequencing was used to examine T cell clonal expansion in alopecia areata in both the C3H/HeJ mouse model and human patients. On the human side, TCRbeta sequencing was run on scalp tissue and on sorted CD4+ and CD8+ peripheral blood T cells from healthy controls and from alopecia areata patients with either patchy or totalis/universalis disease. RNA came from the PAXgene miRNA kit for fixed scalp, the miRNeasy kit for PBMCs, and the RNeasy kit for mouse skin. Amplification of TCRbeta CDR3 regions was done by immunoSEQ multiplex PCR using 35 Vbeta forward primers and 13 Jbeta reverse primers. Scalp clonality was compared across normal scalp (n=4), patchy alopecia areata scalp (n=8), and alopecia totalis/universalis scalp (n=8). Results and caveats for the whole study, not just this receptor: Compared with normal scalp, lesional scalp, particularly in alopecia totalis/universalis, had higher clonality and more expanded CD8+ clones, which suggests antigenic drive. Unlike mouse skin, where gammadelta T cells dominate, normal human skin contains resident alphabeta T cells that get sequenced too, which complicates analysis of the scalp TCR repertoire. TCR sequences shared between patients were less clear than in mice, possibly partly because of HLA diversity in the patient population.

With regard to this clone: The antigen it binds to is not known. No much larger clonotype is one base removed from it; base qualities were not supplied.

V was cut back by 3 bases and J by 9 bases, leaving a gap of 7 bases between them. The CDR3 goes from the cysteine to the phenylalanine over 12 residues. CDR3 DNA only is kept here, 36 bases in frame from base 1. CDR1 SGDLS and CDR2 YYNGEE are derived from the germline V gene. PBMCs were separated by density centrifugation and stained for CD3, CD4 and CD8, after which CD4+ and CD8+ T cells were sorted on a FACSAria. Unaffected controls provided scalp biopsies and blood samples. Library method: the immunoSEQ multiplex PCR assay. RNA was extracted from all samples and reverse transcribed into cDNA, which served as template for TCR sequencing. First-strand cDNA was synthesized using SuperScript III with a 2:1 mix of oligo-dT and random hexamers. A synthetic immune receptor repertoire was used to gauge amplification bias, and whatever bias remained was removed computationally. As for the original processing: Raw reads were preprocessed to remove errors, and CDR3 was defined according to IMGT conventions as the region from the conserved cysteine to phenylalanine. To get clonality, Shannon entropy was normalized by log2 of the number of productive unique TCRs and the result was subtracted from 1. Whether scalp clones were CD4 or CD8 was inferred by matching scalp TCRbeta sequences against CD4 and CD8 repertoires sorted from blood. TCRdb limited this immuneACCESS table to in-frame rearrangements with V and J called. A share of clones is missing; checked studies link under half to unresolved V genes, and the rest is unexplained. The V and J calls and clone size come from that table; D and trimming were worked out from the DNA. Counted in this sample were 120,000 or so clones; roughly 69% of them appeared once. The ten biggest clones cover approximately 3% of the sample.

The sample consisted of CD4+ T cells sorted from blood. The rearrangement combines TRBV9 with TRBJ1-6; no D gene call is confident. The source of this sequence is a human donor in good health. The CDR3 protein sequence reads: CASSDRASPLHF. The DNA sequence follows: TGTGCCAGCAGCGACCGGGCTTCACCCCTCCACTTT.